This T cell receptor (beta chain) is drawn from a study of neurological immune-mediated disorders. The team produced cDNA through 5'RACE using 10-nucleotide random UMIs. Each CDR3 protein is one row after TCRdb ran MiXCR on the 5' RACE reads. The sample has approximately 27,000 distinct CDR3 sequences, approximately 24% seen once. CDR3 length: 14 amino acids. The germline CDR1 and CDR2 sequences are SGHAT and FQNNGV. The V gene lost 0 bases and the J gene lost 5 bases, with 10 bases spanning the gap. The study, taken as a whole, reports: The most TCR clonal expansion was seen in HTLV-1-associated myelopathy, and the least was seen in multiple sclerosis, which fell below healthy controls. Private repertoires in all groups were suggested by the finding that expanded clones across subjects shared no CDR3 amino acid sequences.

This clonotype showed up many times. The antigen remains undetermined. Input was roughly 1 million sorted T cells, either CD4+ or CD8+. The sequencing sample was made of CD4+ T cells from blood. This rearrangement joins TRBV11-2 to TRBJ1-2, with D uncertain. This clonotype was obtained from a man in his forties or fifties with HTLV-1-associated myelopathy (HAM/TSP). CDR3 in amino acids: CASSLEPGDYGYTF. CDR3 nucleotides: TGTGCCAGCAGCTTAGAGCCCGGTGATTATGGCTACACCTTC. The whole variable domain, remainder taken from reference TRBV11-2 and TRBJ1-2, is EAGVAQSPRYKIIEKRQSVAFWCNPISGHATLYWYQQILGQGPKLLIQFQNNGVVDDSQLPKDRFSAERLKGVDSTLKIQPAKLEDSAVYLCASSLEPGDYGYTFGSGTRLTVV.